Included here is one T cell receptor beta chain sequence, with context. The sample is drawn from a study of chemoradiotherapy in HPV16-positive cancers. Some clones are missing from TCRdb's copy, which holds only in-frame ones; the method was immunoSEQ multiplex PCR. The sample has fewer than 15,000 clones, 55% to 65% seen once; the top ten hold around 21%. V was clipped by 0 bases and J by 7 bases, with 10 bases between them. This CDR3 spans 14 amino acids. CDR1 and CDR2 from the germline V gene are SGHRS and YFSETQ. The chain joins TRBV5-1 to TRBJ1-4, with a tentative D call TRBD1 (5 bases). Collection took place from a patient who underwent chemoradiotherapy. The TCR sequence derives from a human donor with HPV-associated anogenital cancer. For the CDR3, the DNA is TGCGCCAGCAGCTTGGGTGGGGGGACTGAAAAACTGTTTTTT. It specifies CASSLGGGTEKLFF.